This section outlines one TCR beta chain sequence together with its context. Assay: immunoSEQ multiplex PCR; the TCRdb copy retains only in-frame clones and omits some. The table has around 60,000 clones, around 89% seen once. This record belongs to a study of T cell changes during pregnancy in multiple sclerosis. Here the sequenced sample was peripheral blood, taken in the first trimester of pregnancy. This sequence was found in a female donor with multiple sclerosis, enrolled in a pregnancy study.

The CDR3 spells CASRLVQGAGGYTF. The CDR3 DNA reads as TGTGCCAGCAGACTCGTGCAGGGGGCGGGCGGCTACACCTTC. The chain has TRBV2 and TRBJ1-2, with 8 bases that match TRBD1. V shed 6 bases and J 8 bases; nucleotides not matched to a gene: 11. Per germline, CDR1 SNHLY and CDR2 FYNNEI. The CDR3 is 14 residues long.